This is a list of T cell receptor beta chains from one sample in a study of blood T cells in healthy people across ages. TCRdb ran MiXCR on the 5' RACE reads and lists one entry per CDR3 protein. The table has fewer than 750,000 distinct CDR3 sequences, roughly half seen once. The sequenced material came from blood. These receptors were obtained from a woman aged 80 or over in good health. CDR3s include the opening cysteine and the closing phenylalanine or tryptophan. Fields, in order: J gene, clone size, V gene, D gene, CDR3 DNA, CDR3 protein. A D gene is named only where the DNA matches it firmly. A clone size is listed for some rows: how often the clone was seen (once, few, many), or a class if it is expanded.

TRBJ1-1 | - | TRBV5-5 | - | TGTGCCGGCAGCTTTTCACCAACTGAAGCTTTCTTT | CAGSFSPTEAFF
TRBJ2-1 | - | TRBV12-3/TRBV12-4 | - | TGTGCCAGCAGTTATAACTACAATGAGCAGTTCTTC | CASSYNYNEQFF
TRBJ2-5 | - | TRBV3-1 | - | TGTGCCAGCAGGGGTTCCATGAGGCGGGAAGAGACCCAGTACTTC | CASRGSMRREETQYF
TRBJ2-5 | few | TRBV27 | - | TGTGCCAGCAGCCAGAGGGGGTTGGCCCAAGAGACCCAGTACTTC | CASSQRGLAQETQYF
TRBJ2-5 | many | TRBV12-3/TRBV12-4 | - | TGTGCCAGCAGCCAATCAAGTGACACCCAAGAGACCCAGTACTTC | CASSQSSDTQETQYF
TRBJ2-1 | many | TRBV4-2 | - | TGTGCCAGCAGCCAAGATCCCGGGGTGAATGAACAGTTCTTC | CASSQDPGVNEQFF
TRBJ2-3 | - | TRBV4-2 | TRBD2 | TGTGCCAGCAGCCATAAAGGGAGGGTAGGGACTAGCACAGATACGCAGTATTTT | CASSHKGRVGTSTDTQYF
TRBJ2-1 | - | TRBV12-3/TRBV12-4 | - | TGTGCCAGCAGTTACCGCAATGAGCAGGTCTTC | CASSYRNEQVF
TRBJ2-5 | many | TRBV20-1 | TRBD1 | TGCAGTGCTCCATTATGGACAGGGCAAGAGACCCAGTACTTC | CSAPLWTGQETQYF
TRBJ1-2 | - | TRBV6-5 | - | TGTGCCAGCAGTTACGGGCAGGAGAACTATGGCTACACCTTC | CASSYGQENYGYTF
TRBJ2-4 | - | TRBV2 | - | TGTGCCAGCAGTGAAGTTCAAGCCAAAAACATTCAGTACTTC | CASSEVQAKNIQYF
TRBJ2-3 | few | TRBV6-2/TRBV6-3 | - | TGTGCCAGCAGTTACTCATCCGGGACTGCACGGAATACGCAGTATTTT | CASSYSSGTARNTQYF
TRBJ1-2 | few | TRBV14 | TRBD1 | TGTGCCAGCAGCCACAGGCGACAGGGGGCTCAAGGTGGCTACACCTTC | CASSHRRQGAQGGYTF
TRBJ2-5 | many | TRBV5-1 | - | TGCGCCAGCACCGCGTGGCCCAGGAAAGAAGAGACCCAGTACTTC | CASTAWPRKEETQYF
TRBJ1-6 | once | TRBV20-1 | - | TGCAGTGCTAGATTTGAGGGGCCCCTCCACTTT | CSARFEGPLHF
TRBJ2-5 | many | TRBV6-6 | - | TGTGCCAGCAAGGGGGGCCAAGAGACCCAGTACTTC | CASKGGQETQYF
TRBJ2-5 | - | TRBV5-1 | - | TGCGCCAGCAGCTTGATGACAGAAGAGACCCAGTACTTC | CASSLMTEETQYF
TRBJ2-1 | - | TRBV12-3/TRBV12-4 | TRBD2 | TGTGCCAGCAGTTTACTTAGCGGGGGCCGCAATGAGCAGTTCTTC | CASSLLSGGRNEQFF
TRBJ2-5 | few | TRBV10-3 | TRBD2 | TGTGCCATCAGTGGCCTAGCGGGGGCCCAAGAGACCCAGTACTTC | CAISGLAGAQETQYF
TRBJ2-5 | - | TRBV6-5 | - | TGTGCCAGCAGTCTCCCCGGAGGGGCGGGTCTGTACTTC | CASSLPGGAGLYF
TRBJ2-7 | - | TRBV15 | TRBD1 | TGTGCCACCAGCAGGACAGGGGGAGCCTCCTACAATGAGCAGTACTTC | CATSRTGGASYNEQYF
TRBJ2-1 | many | TRBV6-6 | - | TGTGCCAGCAGTAGCCCCGGGACCCCTTATCTAAATGAGCAGTTCTTC | CASSSPGTPYLNEQFF
TRBJ1-3 | once | TRBV11-1 | - | TGTGCCAGCAGCCCGAGCAGGAACTCTGGAAACACCATATATTTT | CASSPSRNSGNTIYF
TRBJ2-1 | many | TRBV4-1 | - | TGCGCCAGCAGCCAAGAACCCAGGGATGAGCAGTTCTTC | CASSQEPRDEQFF
TRBJ1-5 | many | TRBV4-1 | - | TGCGCCAGCAGCCAATTATGGAGGAGCGGGGGGCGGCAGCCCCAGCATTTT | CASSQLWRSGGRQPQHF
TRBJ2-7 | - | TRBV2 | TRBD1 | TGTGCCAGCAGAGAAACGGACAGGGGGTACTTC | CASRETDRGYF
TRBJ2-3 | - | TRBV5-1 | - | TGCGCCAGCAGCTGGGACTTCGATACGCAGTATTTT | CASSWDFDTQYF
TRBJ1-2 | many | TRBV5-1 | - | TGCGCCAGCAGCTTGGAAGGCAGGGTCTACACCTTC | CASSLEGRVYTF
TRBJ1-1 | - | TRBV6-5 | - | TGTGCCAGCAGCCGCAACGCCGAAGGGTTTCGTGAAGCTTTCTTT | CASSRNAEGFREAFF
TRBJ2-3 | many | TRBV12-3/TRBV12-4 | - | TGTGCCAGCAGTCAATTAGATACGCAGTATTTT | CASSQLDTQYF
TRBJ1-5 | - | TRBV4-1 | - | TGCGCCAGCAGCCGAGAACGAGGCAATCAGCCCCAGCATTTT | CASSRERGNQPQHF
TRBJ2-2 | - | TRBV30 | - | TGTGCCTGGAGCGTTGACAGGAGTACCACCGGGGAGCTGTTTTTT | CAWSVDRSTTGELFF
TRBJ2-3 | - | TRBV15 | - | TGTGCCACCAGCAGAGGGATGGACCCGCAGTATTTT | CATSRGMDPQYF
TRBJ2-1 | - | TRBV6-2/TRBV6-3 | TRBD2 | TGTGCCAGCCGCGGACTAGCGGGAGGGGGTTTGTACAATGAGCAGTTCTTC | CASRGLAGGGLYNEQFF
TRBJ1-4 | - | TRBV12-3/TRBV12-4 | - | TGTGCCAGCAGGCGGACAGCTGAAAAACTGTTTTTT | CASRRTAEKLFF
TRBJ2-7 | - | TRBV4-2 | TRBD1 | TGTGCCAGCAGCCAAGATACAGGGGTAGGGGCCGGATCGTACGAGCAGTACTTC | CASSQDTGVGAGSYEQYF
TRBJ2-3 | - | TRBV7-8 | TRBD2 | TGTGTCAGCAGCTTCTCCTTAGCGGGAAGGCCCCCAGATACGCAGTATTTT | CVSSFSLAGRPPDTQYF
TRBJ1-2 | - | TRBV7-9 | TRBD1 | TGTGCCAGCAGCTTTAAACAGGGGGATGGCTACACCTTC | CASSFKQGDGYTF
TRBJ2-1 | - | TRBV28 | - | TGTGCCAATTTTCTTACCGAAGAGCAGTTCTTC | CANFLTEEQFF
TRBJ2-1 | - | TRBV28 | - | TGTGCCAGCAGTTTTAGGGATTACAATGAGCAGTTCTTC | CASSFRDYNEQFF
TRBJ2-7 | - | TRBV5-1 | - | TGCGCCAGCAGCTTGGAACAGGGGGGGATAAGGGAGCAGTACTTC | CASSLEQGGIREQYF
TRBJ2-4 | - | TRBV14 | TRBD1 | TGTGCCAGCAGCCAAGGGACAGGGACAATAGCCAAAAACATTCAGTACTTC | CASSQGTGTIAKNIQYF
TRBJ2-5 | many | TRBV29-1 | TRBD1 | TGCAGCGTTGAGGACAGGGGGAATTCCGAGACCCAGTACTTC | CSVEDRGNSETQYF
TRBJ2-3 | - | TRBV12-3/TRBV12-4 | - | TGTGCCAGCAGTTCCTCAGGGGCGCATACCGGTACGCAGTATTTT | CASSSSGAHTGTQYF
TRBJ2-1 | few | TRBV7-9 | TRBD2 | TGTGCCAGCAGCTTTGGGACTAGCGGCAATGAGCAGTTCTTC | CASSFGTSGNEQFF
TRBJ2-2 | many | TRBV6-1 | - | TGTGCCAGCAGCCGTAGCACGGGGGGCTCGAACACCGGGGAGCTGTTTTTT | CASSRSTGGSNTGELFF
TRBJ2-2 | - | TRBV3-1 | - | TGTGCCGGAGGGGCCTTGAACACCGGGGAGCTGTTTTTT | CAGGALNTGELFF
TRBJ2-1 | few | TRBV24-1 | - | TGTGCCACCAGTGAAGCGACTACTTATAATGAGCAGTTCTTC | CATSEATTYNEQFF
TRBJ2-2 | - | TRBV19 | - | TGTGCCTTTAGGCCAGCGGGGAACACCGGGGAGCTGTTTTTT | CAFRPAGNTGELFF
TRBJ2-7 | few | TRBV7-2 | - | TGTGCCAGCAGCTCGGACCGAACTTCCTACGAGCAGTACTTC | CASSSDRTSYEQYF
TRBJ2-5 | - | TRBV3-1 | - | TGTGCCAGCAGCCAAGATTGGGGGAGGCCGGGAGAGACCCAGTACTTC | CASSQDWGRPGETQYF